This T cell receptor (beta chain) was found in a study of PD-L1 blockade in urothelial cancer. CDR3 length equals 17 residues. Germline loops: CDR1 MNHEY, CDR2 SMNVEV (reference sequence). Trimming removed 0 bases at V and 1 base at J, with 10 bases between. This clone was observed a single time. Data came from immunoSEQ multiplex PCR; TCRdb stores just in-frame clones and leaves some out. The table shows 38,000 or so clones, with around four fifths occurring only once. Time point in this sample: pretreatment peripheral blood. The chain employs TRBV27 and TRBJ2-6; D ambiguous. This receptor was obtained from a man at least 80 years old with urothelial cancer. Sequences were derived from PBMCs, sampled around atezolizumab (anti-PD-L1) treatment. The CDR3 DNA follows: TGTGCCAGCAGTTTATCCAGACGAGGATCTGGGGCCAACGTCCTGACTTTC. This gives the protein CASSLSRRGSGANVLTF.